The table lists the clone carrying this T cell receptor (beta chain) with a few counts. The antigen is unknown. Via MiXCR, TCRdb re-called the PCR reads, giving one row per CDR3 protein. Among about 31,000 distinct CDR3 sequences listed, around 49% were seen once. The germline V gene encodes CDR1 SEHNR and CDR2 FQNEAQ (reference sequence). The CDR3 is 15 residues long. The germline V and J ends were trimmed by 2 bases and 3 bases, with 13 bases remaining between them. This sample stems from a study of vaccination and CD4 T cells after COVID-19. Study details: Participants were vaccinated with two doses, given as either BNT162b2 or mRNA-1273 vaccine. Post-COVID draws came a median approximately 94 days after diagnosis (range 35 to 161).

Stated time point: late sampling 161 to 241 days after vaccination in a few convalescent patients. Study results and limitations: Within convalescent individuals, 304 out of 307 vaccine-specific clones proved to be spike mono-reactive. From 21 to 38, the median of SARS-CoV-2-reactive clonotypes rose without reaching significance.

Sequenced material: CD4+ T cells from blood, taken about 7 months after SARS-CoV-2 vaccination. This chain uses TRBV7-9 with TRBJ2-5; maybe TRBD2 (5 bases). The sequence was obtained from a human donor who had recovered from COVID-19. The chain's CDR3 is CASSLTLGLKETQYF. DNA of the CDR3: TGTGCCAGCAGCTTAACCCTAGGACTTAAAGAGACCCAGTACTTC.